One and the same sample provided the 13 T cell receptor beta chains below, sequenced in a study of blood T cell repertoires in COVID-19. The protocol was immunoSEQ multiplex PCR, while the TCRdb copy is restricted to in-frame clones and leaves out a portion. The repertoire has approximately 350,000 clones, roughly 87% of them found once; the top ten carry 2.5% to 3%. Sequenced: PBMCs or T cells enriched from blood (not recorded which). These receptors were collected from a woman in her twenties or thirties who had recovered from COVID-19.

The V gene is TRBV3-1 (or the pseudogene TRBV3-2), the J gene TRBJ1-2; D might be TRBD1 (5 bases). V was cut by 4 bases and J by 3 bases, with 9 bases left in between. This CDR3 contains 13 residues. Germline V gene lookup returns CDR1 LGHDT and CDR2 YNNKEL (reference sequence). Written as DNA, the CDR3 is TGTGCCAGCAGCCGCAGGGTGGACTATGGCTACACCTTC. This gives the protein CASSRRVDYGYTF.

A few counts support this clone. The chain uses TRBV9 and TRBJ2-7; TRBD2 is a possible D gene (7 bases). CDR1 SGDLS and CDR2 YYNGEE come from the germline V gene. CDR3 size: 15 residues. Trimming left V 3 bases short and J 6 bases short, with 19 bases between. The CDR3 reads CASSAPGAGAREQYF. In DNA, the CDR3 is TGTGCCAGCAGCGCCCCAGGGGCGGGAGCACGCGAGCAGTACTTC.

The gene calls are TRBV2 and TRBJ1-2; 8 nucleotides agree with TRBD1. The CDR3 loop spans 14 amino acids. V shed 6 bases and J 2 bases; nucleotides not matched to a gene: 5. From germline, CDR1 is SNHLY and CDR2 FYNNEI. The CDR3 sequence is CASRDWTGNYGYTF. The CDR3 region has the DNA TGTGCCAGCAGAGATTGGACAGGGAACTATGGCTACACCTTC.

The chain recombines TRBV27 with TRBJ2-7, with TRBD1 as a possible D gene (6 bases). Germline V lookup: CDR1 MNHEY, CDR2 SMNVEV (reference sequence). This CDR3 is built from 14 residues. V was clipped by 5 bases and J by 5 bases, with 16 bases between them. The CDR3 loop reads CASSAVVQGHEQYF. The CDR3 DNA sequence: TGTGCCAGCAGTGCCGTGGTACAGGGCCACGAGCAGTACTTC.

The chain carries TRBV5-1 and TRBJ2-7, with 7 bases that match TRBD1. Germline V gives CDR1 SGHRS, CDR2 YFSETQ. The CDR3 has 16 residues. V was clipped by 0 bases and J by 2 bases; unmatched bases: 8. The CDR3 DNA reads TGCGCCAGCAGCTTGGGCCCCCAGGGGGAAGCCTACGAGCAGTACTTC. It translates to CASSLGPQGEAYEQYF.

The chain joins TRBV2 to TRBJ1-2, with D maybe TRBD1 (5 bases). Germline V gene sequence: CDR1 SNHLY, CDR2 FYNNEI. The V gene lost 5 bases and the J gene lost 4 bases, with 11 bases spanning the gap. The CDR3 contains 13 residues. The CDR3 is CASSPDKIYGYTF. The CDR3 DNA is TGTGCCAGCAGTCCGGACAAAATCTATGGCTACACCTTC.

This sequence joins TRBV28 and TRBJ1-2; D remains unclear. Trimming stripped 6 bases from V and 0 bases from J, with 11 bases between. Germline V gives CDR1 MDHEN, CDR2 SYDVKM. This CDR3 comprises 14 residues. The CDR3 coding sequence is TGTGCCAGCAGCCCGGAGAGCTCTAACTATGGCTACACCTTC. Its translation is CASSPESSNYGYTF.

This chain joins TRBV5-6 and TRBJ2-1; D is perhaps TRBD2 (5 bases). There are 17 residues in the CDR3. The germline CDR1 and CDR2 sequences are SGHDT and YYEEEE. The germline V and J ends were trimmed by 2 bases and 2 bases, with 17 bases remaining between them. CDR3 sequence: CASSLKGLAYTYNEQFF. In DNA form, the CDR3 reads TGTGCCAGCAGCTTAAAGGGCCTAGCCTACACCTACAATGAGCAGTTCTTC.

V usage is TRBV7-2 and J usage is TRBJ2-3; TRBD2 is a possible D gene (7 bases). In germline, CDR1 is SGHTA, CDR2 FQGNSA. This CDR3 is built from 15 residues. V lost 5 bases to trimming and J lost 0 bases, with 12 bases between them. CDR3 coding DNA: TGTGCCAGCAGCAATCGGGGGGCAAGCACAGATACGCAGTATTTT. This gives the protein CASSNRGASTDTQYF.

This clone was seen just once. V gene TRBV29-1 combines with J gene TRBJ2-7, with D unresolved. The CDR3 runs to 13 residues. Germline V gives CDR1 SQVTM, CDR2 ANQGSEA. Trimming cost V 7 bases and J 1 base, with 14 bases left between them. The CDR3 DNA reads TGCAGCGCCCGCGCTGCGGCTTCCTACGAGCAGTACTTC. It codes for CSARAAASYEQYF.

This rearrangement joins TRBV20-1 to TRBJ2-7, with 7 positions matching TRBD2. The CDR3 has 16 amino acids. Unmatched junction bases numbered 14, after V lost 6 bases and J lost 0 bases. Germline-derived CDR1 and CDR2 are DFQATT and SNEGSKA (reference sequence). In DNA, the CDR3 is TGCAGTGCGAGTACAGGTGGGGGGGTTTCCTCCTACGAGCAGTACTTC. Residues: CSASTGGGVSSYEQYF.

V and J are TRBV5-4 and TRBJ1-6; 10 nucleotides align to TRBD1. This CDR3 spans 15 amino acids. The V gene's germline CDR1 is SGHNT and CDR2 YYREEE (reference sequence). Germline trimming cut 4 bases from V and 10 bases from J; bases unmatched to any gene: 8. CDR3 DNA sequence: TGTGCCAGCAGCGGACAGGGGGTTTTACGGTCACCCCTCCACTTT. Amino acid sequence: CASSGQGVLRSPLHF.

CDR3 sequence (DNA): TGTGCCAGCAGGCCTAGCGGGGGGGCTAGAGAGACCCAGTACTTC. Protein sequence: CASRPSGGARETQYF. The genes are TRBV6-5 and TRBJ2-5; TRBD2 matches 12 bases. Per the germline V gene, CDR1 is MNHEY and CDR2 is SVGAGI. The junction had 6 bases not matched to a gene; V was cut back by 6 bases and J by 4 bases. CDR3 length: 15 amino acids.